Below, one T cell receptor beta chain is given with its context. Its target is not known. Germline V lookup: CDR1 SGHNT, CDR2 YYREEE (reference sequence). This CDR3 region has 16 residues. The V and J ends lost 5 bases and 5 bases, in that order; junction bases with no gene match: 11. These data belong to a study of cytomegalovirus exposure and HLA in healthy donors. Findings of the study overall: The authors later found TCR association rates varying by HLA locus, with DRB1 most and HLA-C fewest. In vitro checks showed that three CMV-associated chains really do target CMV antigens. Using the classifier, cytomegalovirus status was reportedly diagnosed with high specificity and sensitivity. Later findings reportedly placed an Asian-associated ancestry cluster below the roughly 700-donor mean for N-insertions.

Vbeta (60) and Jbeta (13) primers were used in the PCR. Only in-frame clones appear in the TCRdb table, and some are missing; sequencing was by immunoSEQ multiplex PCR. The table records under 150,000 clones, about three quarters of them present only once. Input material: PBMCs. The clonotype was recovered from a male donor in good health and CMV-seropositive. V gene TRBV5-4 combines with J gene TRBJ2-1; 9 bases agree with TRBD2. In DNA, the CDR3 is TGTGCCAGCAGGGCAGGAGCGGGAGGACAAAACAATGAGCAGTTCTTC. Residues: CASRAGAGGQNNEQFF.